This TCR beta chain originates from a study of blood T cell repertoires in COVID-19. Overall study: Sample material is recorded as cDNA or gDNA derived from T cells, B-cell-depleted T cells, or PBMCs.

Clones were sequenced by immunoSEQ multiplex PCR, and TCRdb holds only the in-frame ones, with some missing. The table has over 300,000 clones, about 90% seen once; the top ten hold under 8%. This CDR3 has 13 amino acids. CDR1 and CDR2 from the germline V gene are KGHSH and LQKENI. V lost 2 bases to trimming and J lost 8 bases; unmatched junction nucleotides: 1. The J gene is TRBJ1-4, the V gene TRBV18, with 8 nucleotides matching TRBD1. The clonotype comes from a man between 18 and 35 years old who had recovered from COVID-19. Sequencing input: peripheral blood. The CDR3 sequence: CASSPAGGEKLFF. CDR3 in DNA: TGTGCCAGCTCACCAGCAGGGGGCGAAAAACTGTTTTTT.